This is a list of T cell receptor beta chains from one sample in a study of T cell repertoires in cytomegalovirus infection. MiXCR was run by TCRdb on the reads, yielding one entry per CDR3 protein. The table lists around 130,000 distinct CDR3 sequences, 20% to 30% of them singletons, with 34% in the top ten. No cognate antigen is known for these TCRs. The sample taken for sequencing was PBMCs, sequenced either directly or after in vitro stimulation (not recorded which). The source is a human donor in good health (CMV status not recorded). Some clones in this sample may be carry-over from other donors' samples. Both conserved end residues are part of each CDR3. The order of the fields is D gene, J gene, clone size, V gene, CDR3 protein, CDR3 DNA. D genes are given only for firm matches. Clone size appears in some rows only: once, few, many, or a class for an expanded clone.

d_call: NA; j_call: TRBJ2-5; clone_size: few; v_call: TRBV2; cdr3_aa: CASSGGQKETQYF; cdr3_nt: TGTGCCAGCAGTGGGGGGCAGAAAGAGACCCAGTACTTC
d_call: NA; j_call: TRBJ1-6; clone_size: few; v_call: TRBV2; cdr3_aa: CASSEEGGFGSPLHF; cdr3_nt: TGTGCCAGCAGTGAAGAAGGGGGATTCGGGTCACCCCTCCACTTT
d_call: TRBD1; j_call: TRBJ1-1; clone_size: NA; v_call: TRBV7-2; cdr3_aa: CASSLEETGWGRTEAFF; cdr3_nt: TGTGCCAGCAGCTTAGAAGAGACAGGGTGGGGGCGGACTGAAGCTTTCTTT
d_call: TRBD2; j_call: TRBJ2-3; clone_size: many; v_call: TRBV7-2; cdr3_aa: CASSLRLAGGPSPDTQYF; cdr3_nt: TGTGCCAGCAGCCTCCGACTAGCGGGAGGGCCGAGTCCAGATACGCAGTATTTT
d_call: TRBD1; j_call: TRBJ1-4; clone_size: many; v_call: TRBV7-6; cdr3_aa: CASSSQTGPLPKLFF; cdr3_nt: TGTGCCAGCAGCTCACAGACAGGGCCGTTGCCTAAACTGTTTTTT
d_call: NA; j_call: TRBJ2-3; clone_size: NA; v_call: TRBV20-1; cdr3_aa: CSARSPTSTDTQYF; cdr3_nt: TGCAGTGCTAGGAGTCCTACTAGCACAGATACGCAGTATTTT
d_call: TRBD1; j_call: TRBJ1-1; clone_size: NA; v_call: TRBV7-2; cdr3_aa: CASSYRGGDEAFF; cdr3_nt: TGTGCCAGCAGCTACAGGGGGGGAGATGAAGCTTTCTTT
d_call: TRBD2; j_call: TRBJ2-5; clone_size: many; v_call: TRBV7-6; cdr3_aa: CASSPPGLAFQETQYF; cdr3_nt: TGTGCCAGCAGCCCACCGGGACTAGCGTTCCAAGAGACCCAGTACTTC
d_call: TRBD2; j_call: TRBJ2-1; clone_size: many; v_call: TRBV11-2; cdr3_aa: CASSLRQSGTSGYNEQFF; cdr3_nt: TGTGCCAGCAGCTTACGCCAAAGCGGGACTAGCGGCTACAATGAGCAGTTCTTC
d_call: TRBD2; j_call: TRBJ2-1; clone_size: NA; v_call: TRBV6-1; cdr3_aa: CASSQASGRVYNEQFF; cdr3_nt: TGTGCCAGCAGCCAAGCTAGCGGGAGAGTCTACAATGAGCAGTTCTTC
d_call: TRBD2; j_call: TRBJ2-3; clone_size: NA; v_call: TRBV20-1; cdr3_aa: CSAPLTSGSWDTQYF; cdr3_nt: TGCAGTGCTCCGTTGACTAGCGGGAGCTGGGATACGCAGTATTTT
d_call: TRBD2; j_call: TRBJ2-3; clone_size: NA; v_call: TRBV7-3; cdr3_aa: CASSLTTSGRPSTDTQYF; cdr3_nt: TGTGCCAGCAGCCTTACGACTAGCGGGAGGCCTAGCACAGATACGCAGTATTTT
d_call: NA; j_call: TRBJ1-5; clone_size: NA; v_call: TRBV12-3/TRBV12-4; cdr3_aa: CASSLEPLRENQPQHF; cdr3_nt: TGTGCCAGCAGTTTGGAGCCCCTAAGGGAAAATCAGCCCCAGCATTTT
d_call: NA; j_call: TRBJ2-3; clone_size: NA; v_call: TRBV29-1; cdr3_aa: CGAADRKSTDTQYF; cdr3_nt: TGCGGCGCCGCTGACAGGAAGAGCACAGATACGCAGTATTTT
d_call: NA; j_call: TRBJ2-1; clone_size: NA; v_call: TRBV7-4; cdr3_aa: CASSLVGRGVSSGEQFF; cdr3_nt: TGTGCCAGCAGCTTAGTTGGCAGGGGGGTTTCGTCCGGTGAGCAGTTCTTC
d_call: NA; j_call: TRBJ2-5; clone_size: NA; v_call: TRBV15; cdr3_aa: CATSRVAETQYF; cdr3_nt: TGTGCCACCAGCAGAGTTGCAGAGACCCAGTACTTC
d_call: TRBD2; j_call: TRBJ2-2; clone_size: NA; v_call: TRBV4-3; cdr3_aa: CASSQDWAGAGELFF; cdr3_nt: TGCGCCAGCAGCCAAGACTGGGCGGGAGCCGGGGAGCTGTTTTTT
d_call: NA; j_call: TRBJ2-6; clone_size: NA; v_call: TRBV25-1; cdr3_aa: CASSEWGTGANVLTF; cdr3_nt: TGTGCCAGCAGTGAATGGGGGACTGGGGCCAACGTCCTGACTTTC
d_call: NA; j_call: TRBJ2-3; clone_size: NA; v_call: TRBV10-3; cdr3_aa: CAISPGTYTDTQYF; cdr3_nt: TGTGCCATCAGTCCCGGGACCTACACAGATACGCAGTATTTT
d_call: NA; j_call: TRBJ2-1; clone_size: NA; v_call: TRBV24-1; cdr3_aa: CATSDPGESDEQFF; cdr3_nt: TGTGCCACCAGTGACCCAGGGGAAAGCGATGAGCAGTTCTTC
d_call: NA; j_call: TRBJ2-5; clone_size: NA; v_call: TRBV4-1; cdr3_aa: CASSQEWADQETQYF; cdr3_nt: TGCGCCAGCAGCCAGGAGTGGGCGGACCAAGAGACCCAGTACTTC
d_call: NA; j_call: TRBJ1-5; clone_size: NA; v_call: TRBV6-9; cdr3_aa: CASSYYRQNNQPQHF; cdr3_nt: TGTGCCAGCAGTTATTACCGGCAGAACAATCAGCCCCAGCATTTT
d_call: NA; j_call: TRBJ1-2; clone_size: few; v_call: TRBV7-2; cdr3_aa: CASSLVYGSGYTF; cdr3_nt: TGTGCCAGCAGCTTAGTGTATGGGTCGGGCTACACCTTC